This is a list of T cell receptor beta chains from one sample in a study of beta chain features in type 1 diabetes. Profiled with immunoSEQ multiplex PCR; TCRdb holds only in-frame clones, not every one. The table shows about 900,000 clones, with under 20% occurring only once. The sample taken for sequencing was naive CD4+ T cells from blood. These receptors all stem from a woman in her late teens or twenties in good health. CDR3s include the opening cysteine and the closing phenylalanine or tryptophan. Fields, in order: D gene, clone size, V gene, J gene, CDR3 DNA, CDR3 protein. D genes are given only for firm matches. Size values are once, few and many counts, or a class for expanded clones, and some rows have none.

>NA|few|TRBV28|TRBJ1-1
TGTGCCAGCAGTCTTAGCGACAGGTCCCAAGCTTTCTTT
CASSLSDRSQAFF
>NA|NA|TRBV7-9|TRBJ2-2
TGTGCCAGCAGCTTAGGAACAGGGTCCGGGGAGCTGTTTTTT
CASSLGTGSGELFF
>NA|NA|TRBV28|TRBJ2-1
TGTGCCAGCAGTGGGGGATTCTACAATGAGCAGTTCTTC
CASSGGFYNEQFF
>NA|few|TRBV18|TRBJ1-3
TGTGCCAGCTCACCCCGGGCCGTCTCTGGAAACACCATATATTTT
CASSPRAVSGNTIYF
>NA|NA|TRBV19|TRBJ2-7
TGTGCCAGTGCCCAATCGGAGCGAGGGGCCTACGAGCAGTACTTC
CASAQSERGAYEQYF
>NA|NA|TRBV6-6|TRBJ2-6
TGTGCCAGCAGACCTACTGGGGCCAACGTCCTGACTTTC
CASRPTGANVLTF
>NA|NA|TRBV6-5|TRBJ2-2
TGTGCCAGCACCCGACCCTTCGACACCGGGGAGCTGTTTTTT
CASTRPFDTGELFF
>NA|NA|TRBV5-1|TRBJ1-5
TGCGCCAGCAGCTTGTTCGGGGAGGCTCAGCCCCAGCATTTT
CASSLFGEAQPQHF
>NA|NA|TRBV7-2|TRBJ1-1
TGTGCCAGCAGCCGAAAGGGATCTGAAGCTTTCTTT
CASSRKGSEAFF
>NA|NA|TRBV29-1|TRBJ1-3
TGCAGCGTTCTTCCACGACATGGGAACACCATATATTTT
CSVLPRHGNTIYF
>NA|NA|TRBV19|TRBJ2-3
TGTGCCAGTAGCAAGAGGGGGGGTTTTTCCCGCACAGATACGCAGTATTTT
CASSKRGGFSRTDTQYF
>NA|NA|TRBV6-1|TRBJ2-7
TGTGCCAGCAGTGAACAGGGGCTCGAGCAGTACTTC
CASSEQGLEQYF